The 16 T cell receptor beta chains below were found in one sample sequenced in a study of CD8+CD57+ T cells in acquired aplastic anemia. Patients chosen for sequencing had CD8+CD57+ cells that had expanded, as shown by flow cytometry. Genomic DNA, serving as template, underwent TCR beta VDJ and CDR3 profiling. TCRdb recomputed calls from the reads with MiXCR, one row per CDR3 protein. Among 110,000 or so distinct CDR3 sequences listed, 45% to 60% were seen once. Sequenced: sorted CD4+, CD8+, or CD8+CD57+ T cells (not recorded which) from PBMCs. Every receptor here comes from a human donor with aplastic anemia.

The V call is TRBV10-3, the J call TRBJ2-2; possibly TRBD1 for D (6 bases). Germline values: CDR1 ENHRY, CDR2 SYGVKD. V dropped 4 bases and J dropped 2 bases, with 11 bases sitting between them. CDR3 length: 15 amino acids. The CDR3: CAISVRQANTGELFF. The CDR3 nucleotides are TGTGCCATCAGTGTAAGACAGGCAAACACCGGGGAGCTGTTTTTT.

The table lists this clonotype with many counts. The CDR3 loop is CASSIGTVRSTEAFF. CDR3 nucleotide sequence: TGCGCCAGCAGCATCGGGACGGTAAGGTCCACTGAAGCTTTCTTT. The V call is TRBV5-1, the J call TRBJ1-1; weak D call: TRBD1 (5 bases). This CDR3 is built from 15 residues. The V gene's germline CDR1 is SGHRS and CDR2 YFSETQ. V was pared by 4 bases and J by 4 bases, with 17 bases between.

CDR3 amino acids: CAIVPGQGYNEQFF. In nucleotides, the CDR3 is TGTGCCATCGTTCCGGGACAGGGCTACAATGAGCAGTTCTTC. V gene TRBV4-2 combines with J gene TRBJ2-1; 9 bases are a match to TRBD1. Germline V gene sequence: CDR1 LGHNA, CDR2 YNFKEQ. CDR3 length: 14 amino acids. The V gene end was trimmed by 10 bases and the J gene end by 3 bases; junction bases not matched to a gene: 7.

The chain uses TRBV7-9 and TRBJ2-5; TRBD2 is a possible D gene (5 bases). V was trimmed by 5 bases and J by 5 bases, leaving 12 bases between them. There are 13 residues in the CDR3. From germline, CDR1 is SEHNR and CDR2 FQNEAQ (reference sequence). CDR3 DNA sequence: TGTGCCAGCAGCGGCCTCGACTATGAGACCCAGTACTTC. Its protein is CASSGLDYETQYF.

The genes are TRBV15 and TRBJ1-5; D uncertain. CDR3 size: 15 residues. The germline gives CDR1 LNHNV, CDR2 YYDKDF (reference sequence). Trimming left V 0 bases short and J 4 bases short, with 10 bases between. The CDR3 protein is CATSRDHGPNQPQHF. The CDR3 DNA follows: TGTGCCACCAGCAGAGATCACGGTCCGAATCAGCCCCAGCATTTT.

The chain has TRBV29-1 and TRBJ2-3, with D uncertain. This CDR3 is built from 9 residues. Germline CDR1 reads SQVTM; CDR2 reads ANQGSEA. The germline V and J ends were trimmed by 0 bases and 8 bases, with 0 bases remaining between them. CDR3 DNA sequence: TGCAGCGTTGAAGATACGCAGTATTTT. Its protein product is CSVEDTQYF.

This clonotype was detected only a few times. V gene TRBV10-3 combines with J gene TRBJ2-5, with D perhaps matching TRBD1 (6 bases). This CDR3 spans 13 amino acids. The germline CDR1 and CDR2 sequences are ENHRY and SYGVKD. V dropped 8 bases and J dropped 5 bases, with 15 bases sitting between them. CDR3 amino acids: CAIGTPAGETQYF. In DNA form, the CDR3 reads TGTGCCATCGGGACACCGGCCGGGGAGACCCAGTACTTC.

The CDR3 region is CASSLMLGEQYF. The CDR3 DNA follows: TGTGCCAGCAGCTTAATGTTGGGAGAGCAGTACTTC. This rearrangement joins TRBV7-3 to TRBJ2-7, with D unclear. There are 12 residues in the CDR3. V dropped 1 base and J dropped 7 bases, with 8 bases sitting between them. The germline gives CDR1 SGHTA, CDR2 FQGTGA.

The genes are TRBV5-1 and TRBJ1-3; no clear D. CDR1 and CDR2 (germline): SGHRS, YFSETQ. Trimming pared 0 bases from V and 7 bases from J, leaving 5 bases between. This CDR3 has 12 residues. CDR3 protein: CASSLAQNTIYF. The CDR3 coding sequence is TGCGCCAGCAGCTTGGCTCAGAACACCATATATTTT.

This clonotype was counted at least ten times. The V gene is TRBV9, the J gene TRBJ2-1; D is perhaps TRBD2 (6 bases). CDR3 length: 13 residues. The V and J ends lost 7 bases and 7 bases respectively, with 15 bases between them. Germline V CDR1 and CDR2: SGDLS, YYNGEE. The chain's CDR3 is CASGRGWGNEQFF. The CDR3 DNA reads TGTGCCAGCGGACGGGGGTGGGGGAATGAGCAGTTCTTC.

The gene calls are TRBV29-1 and TRBJ1-1, with 7 bases aligning to TRBD1. Trimming cost V 4 bases and J 0 bases; bases outside gene matches: 5. This CDR3 region has 14 residues. Germline CDR1 reads SQVTM; CDR2 reads ANQGSEA. The CDR3 loop reads CSVGTGVVNTEAFF. In DNA, the CDR3 is TGCAGCGTTGGGACAGGAGTCGTGAACACTGAAGCTTTCTTT.

This chain links TRBV10-3 with TRBJ2-7, with D tentatively TRBD1 (5 bases). V shed 0 bases and J shed 2 bases, with 11 bases lying between them. The CDR3 is made up of 15 amino acids. CDR1 ENHRY and CDR2 SYGVKD come from the germline V gene. In DNA, the CDR3 is TGTGCCATCAGTGAGTCGCCAGGGTCCCCCTACGAGCAGTACTTC. Residues: CAISESPGSPYEQYF.

As to this clonotype: This CDR3 fails to terminate in the conserved phenylalanine or tryptophan, so it likely reflects a read error. The rearrangement links TRBV7-3 to TRBJ2-7; no clear D. Looked up from germline, CDR1 is SGHTA and CDR2 is FQGTGA. The CDR3 is 12 amino acids. V lost 0 bases and J 6 bases, leaving 6 bases between the germline ends. The DNA for the CDR3 is TGTGCCAGCAGCTTAACTACGGGCGAGCAGTACTAC. Translated: CASSLTTGEQYY.

Concerning this clonotype itself: A junction boundary mismatches the germline segment, possibly from a read error. J is TRBJ2-5 and V is TRBV20-1; TRBD1 is a possible D gene (6 bases). This CDR3 region has 13 residues. CDR1 is DFQATT and CDR2 is SNEGSKA in the germline V gene (reference sequence). CDR3 loop: CSARDLGQEAQYF. The CDR3 bases are TGCAGTGCTAGAGATTTGGGACAAGAGGCCCAGTACTTC.

The chain carries TRBV15 and TRBJ1-5; maybe TRBD1 (5 bases). V lost 3 bases to trimming and J lost 5 bases, with 14 bases between them. The CDR3 length is 15 residues. Germline CDR1 reads LNHNV; CDR2 reads YYDKDF (reference sequence). The CDR3 loop is CATSSTGTDHQPQHF. CDR3 bases: TGTGCCACCAGCAGCACCGGGACGGACCATCAGCCCCAGCATTTT.

The J gene is TRBJ2-5, the V gene TRBV12-3 or TRBV12-4; no clear D. This CDR3 is 13 amino acids long. Trimming removed 6 bases from V and 7 bases from J, with 15 bases in between. The DNA of the CDR3 is TGTGCCAGCAGACAGACCCCCCTCGGGACCCAGTACTTC. Translated, it gives CASRQTPLGTQYF.